This TCR beta chain is from a study of cytomegalovirus exposure and HLA in healthy donors. Findings of the study overall: It was in a later analysis that TCR association rates were seen to vary by HLA locus, highest for DRB1 and lowest for HLA-C. Later analysis identified a missense DCLRE1C variant that was linked to TCR beta V- and J-gene trimming. Rarity marked most TCR sequences, yet some public TCRs occurred in many donors.

Donors likely had unrecorded immune exposures despite being nominally healthy when sampled. Germline V gene sequence: CDR1 MNHEY, CDR2 SMNVEV (reference sequence). CDR3 length: 12 amino acids. The germline V and J ends were trimmed by 5 bases and 4 bases, with 8 bases remaining between them. The PCR ran on 60 Vbeta and 13 Jbeta primers. Sequenced by immunoSEQ multiplex PCR; TCRdb stores in-frame clones only, minus some. The sample carries about 120,000 clones, roughly 60% recorded once. Notes on this clone: What it binds is not known.

This receptor was obtained from a man aged 35 to 55 in good health and CMV-seropositive. The specimen sequenced was PBMCs. V and J are TRBV27 and TRBJ1-1; weak D call: TRBD1 (5 bases). This chain's CDR3 is CASSRGSTEAFF. The CDR3 DNA sequence: TGTGCCAGCAGTAGGGGTAGCACTGAAGCTTTCTTT.